What follows describes a single T cell receptor beta chain. Its antigen is still unknown. Germline V gene data show CDR1 as SGHRS and CDR2 as YFSETQ. The V and J ends lost 4 bases and 2 bases, in that order; junction bases with no gene match: 4. CDR3 length: 17 amino acids. One entry per CDR3 protein, called by TCRdb with MiXCR from the 5' RACE reads. The data show about 540,000 distinct CDR3 sequences, more than 9.5% seen once. The entry originates in a study of CD8 T cells in ankylosing spondylitis. General study points: Researchers reportedly found disease-linked clones significantly enriched in matched ankylosing spondylitis synovial fluid. Characteristic, it appeared, of ankylosing spondylitis blood was a TCR beta motif of several highly homologous variants.

The material sequenced was blood, either unsorted or a sorted T cell fraction (not recorded which). This clonotype originated in a male donor with ankylosing spondylitis. The chain recombines TRBV5-1 with TRBJ2-1; 15 positions agree with TRBD2. Written as DNA, the CDR3 is TGCGCCAGCAGCACGGGACTAGCGGGAGGCACCTACAATGAGCAGTTCTTC. Translated, it gives CASSTGLAGGTYNEQFF.